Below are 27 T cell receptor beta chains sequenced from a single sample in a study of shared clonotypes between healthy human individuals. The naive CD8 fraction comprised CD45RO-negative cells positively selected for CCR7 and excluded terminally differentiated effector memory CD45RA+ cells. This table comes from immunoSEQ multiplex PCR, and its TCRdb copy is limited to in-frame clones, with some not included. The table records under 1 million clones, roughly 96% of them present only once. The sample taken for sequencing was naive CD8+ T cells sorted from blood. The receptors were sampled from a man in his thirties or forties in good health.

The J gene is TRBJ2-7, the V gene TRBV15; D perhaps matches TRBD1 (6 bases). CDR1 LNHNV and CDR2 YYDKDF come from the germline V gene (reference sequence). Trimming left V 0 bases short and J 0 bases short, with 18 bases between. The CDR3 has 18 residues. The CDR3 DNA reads TGTGCCACCAGCAGAGATGTAATCAGGACAGCAAGCTCCTACGAGCAGTACTTC. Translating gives CATSRDVIRTASSYEQYF.

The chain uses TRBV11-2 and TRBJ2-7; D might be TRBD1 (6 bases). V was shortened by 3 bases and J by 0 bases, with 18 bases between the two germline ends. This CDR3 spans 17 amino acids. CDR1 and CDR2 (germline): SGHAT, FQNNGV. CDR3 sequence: CASSFYRSGHHSYEQYF. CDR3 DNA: TGTGCCAGCAGCTTTTATAGGTCGGGACACCACTCCTACGAGCAGTACTTC.

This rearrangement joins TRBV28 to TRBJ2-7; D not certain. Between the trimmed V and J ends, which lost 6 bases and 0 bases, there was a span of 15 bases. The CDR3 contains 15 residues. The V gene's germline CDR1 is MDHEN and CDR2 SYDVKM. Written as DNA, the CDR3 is TGTGCCAGCAGGCGACTCCCTTCCTACTCCTACGAGCAGTACTTC. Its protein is CASRRLPSYSYEQYF.

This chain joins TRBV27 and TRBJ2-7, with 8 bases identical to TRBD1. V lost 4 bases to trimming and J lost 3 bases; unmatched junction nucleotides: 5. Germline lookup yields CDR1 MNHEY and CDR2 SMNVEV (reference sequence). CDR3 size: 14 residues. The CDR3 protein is CASSWTGYNYEQYF. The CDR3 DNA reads TGTGCCAGCAGTTGGACAGGGTATAACTACGAGCAGTACTTC.

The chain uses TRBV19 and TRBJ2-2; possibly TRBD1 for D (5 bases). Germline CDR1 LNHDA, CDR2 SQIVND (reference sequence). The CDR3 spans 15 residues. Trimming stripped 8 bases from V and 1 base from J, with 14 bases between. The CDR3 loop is CASRGLGENTGELFF. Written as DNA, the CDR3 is TGTGCCAGTCGTGGGCTAGGGGAGAACACCGGGGAGCTGTTTTTT.

The CDR3 reads CSVELAERGYTDTQYF. CDR3 nucleotide sequence: TGCAGCGTTGAATTGGCTGAGAGGGGATACACAGATACGCAGTATTTT. The chain joins TRBV29-1 to TRBJ2-3; D possibly matches TRBD1 or TRBD2 (5 bases each). Trimming took off 2 bases at V and 2 bases at J, with 17 bases between the two ends. Germline CDR1 reads SQVTM; CDR2 reads ANQGSEA. The CDR3 covers 16 residues.

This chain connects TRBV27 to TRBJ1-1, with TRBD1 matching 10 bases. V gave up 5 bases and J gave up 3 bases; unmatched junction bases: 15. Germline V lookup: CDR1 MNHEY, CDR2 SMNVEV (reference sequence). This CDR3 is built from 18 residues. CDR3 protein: CASSPQGQGWRIDTEAFF. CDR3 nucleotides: TGTGCCAGCAGTCCCCAGGGACAGGGGTGGAGGATCGACACTGAAGCTTTCTTT.

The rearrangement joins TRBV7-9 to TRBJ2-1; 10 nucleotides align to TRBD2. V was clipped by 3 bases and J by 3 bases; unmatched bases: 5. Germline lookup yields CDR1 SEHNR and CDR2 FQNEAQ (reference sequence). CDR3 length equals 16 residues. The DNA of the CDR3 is TGTGCCAGCAGCTTCCGGCTAGCGGGAGACTACAATGAGCAGTTCTTC. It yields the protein CASSFRLAGDYNEQFF.

CDR3 bases: TGTGTCAGAAGCTTAGTCGGCTCACCCCAGAACACCGGGGAGCTGTTTTTT. Residues: CVRSLVGSPQNTGELFF. The chain combines TRBV7-5 with TRBJ2-2. TRBV7-5 is a known pseudogene. The CDR3 sequence is 17 residues long.

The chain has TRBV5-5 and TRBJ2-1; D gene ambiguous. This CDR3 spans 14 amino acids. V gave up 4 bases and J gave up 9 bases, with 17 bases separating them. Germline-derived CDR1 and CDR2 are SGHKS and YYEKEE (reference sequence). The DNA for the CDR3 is TGTGCCAGCAGCGAACCTGGATTTGTCAGTGAGCAGTTCTTC. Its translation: CASSEPGFVSEQFF.

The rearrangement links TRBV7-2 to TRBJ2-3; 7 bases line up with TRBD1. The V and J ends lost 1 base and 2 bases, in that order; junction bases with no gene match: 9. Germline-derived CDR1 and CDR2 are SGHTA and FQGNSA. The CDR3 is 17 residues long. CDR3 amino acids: CASSLGSQGQHTDTQYF. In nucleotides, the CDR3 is TGTGCCAGCAGCTTAGGATCCCAGGGACAGCACACAGATACGCAGTATTTT.

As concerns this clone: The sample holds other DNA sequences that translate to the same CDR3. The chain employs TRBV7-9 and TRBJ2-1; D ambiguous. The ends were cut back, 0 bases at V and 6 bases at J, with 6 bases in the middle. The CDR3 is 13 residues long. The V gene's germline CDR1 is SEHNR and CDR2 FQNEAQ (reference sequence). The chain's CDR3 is CASSLARANEQFF. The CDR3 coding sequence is TGTGCCAGCAGCTTAGCAAGGGCCAATGAGCAGTTCTTC. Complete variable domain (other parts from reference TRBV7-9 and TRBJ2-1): DTGVSQNPRHKITKRGQNVTFRCDPISEHNRLYWYRQTLGQGPEFLTYFQNEAQLEKSRLLSDRFSAERPKGSFSTLEIQRTEQGDSAMYLCASSLARANEQFFGPGTRLTVL.

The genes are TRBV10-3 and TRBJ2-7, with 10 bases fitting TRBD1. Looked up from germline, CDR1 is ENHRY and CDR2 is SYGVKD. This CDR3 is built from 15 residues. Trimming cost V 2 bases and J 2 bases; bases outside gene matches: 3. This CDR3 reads CAISEPGQGPYEQYF. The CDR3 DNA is TGTGCCATCAGTGAGCCGGGACAGGGGCCCTACGAGCAGTACTTC.

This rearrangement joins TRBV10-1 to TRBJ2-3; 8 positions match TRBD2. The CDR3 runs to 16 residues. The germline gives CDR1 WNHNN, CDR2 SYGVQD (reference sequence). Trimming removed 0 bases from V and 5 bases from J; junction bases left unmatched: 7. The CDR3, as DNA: TGCGCCAGCAGTGAGTCGGGCGGGAGCGGGGGAGATACGCAGTATTTT. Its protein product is CASSESGGSGGDTQYF.

CDR3 region: CASSFGTANTEAFF. Here the CDR3 DNA reads TGTGCCAGCAGCTTCGGGACGGCGAACACTGAAGCTTTCTTT. V is TRBV5-4 and J is TRBJ1-1; possibly TRBD1 for D (5 bases). CDR1 is SGHNT, CDR2 YYREEE, per germline (reference sequence). This CDR3 spans 14 amino acids. V lost 2 bases and J lost 1, with 9 bases in between.

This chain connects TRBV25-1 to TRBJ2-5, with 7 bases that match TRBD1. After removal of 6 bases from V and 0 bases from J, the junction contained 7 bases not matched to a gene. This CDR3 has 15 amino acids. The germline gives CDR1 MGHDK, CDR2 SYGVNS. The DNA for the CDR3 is TGTGCCAGCAGCACCGGGACAGCTTACCAAGAGACCCAGTACTTC. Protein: CASSTGTAYQETQYF.

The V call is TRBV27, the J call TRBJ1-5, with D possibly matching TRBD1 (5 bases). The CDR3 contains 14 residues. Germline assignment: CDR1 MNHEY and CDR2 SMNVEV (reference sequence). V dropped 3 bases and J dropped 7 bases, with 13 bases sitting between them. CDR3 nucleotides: TGTGCCAGCAGTTTTGTAAGCGGGGACCAGCCCCAGCATTTT. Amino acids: CASSFVSGDQPQHF.

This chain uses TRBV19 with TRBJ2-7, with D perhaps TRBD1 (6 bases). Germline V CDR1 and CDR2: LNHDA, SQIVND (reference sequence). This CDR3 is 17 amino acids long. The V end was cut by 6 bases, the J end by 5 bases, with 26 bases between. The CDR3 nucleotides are TGTGCCAGTAGCCAGACACAGGGCGAGCTTAACTTCCACGAGCAGTACTTC. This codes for CASSQTQGELNFHEQYF.

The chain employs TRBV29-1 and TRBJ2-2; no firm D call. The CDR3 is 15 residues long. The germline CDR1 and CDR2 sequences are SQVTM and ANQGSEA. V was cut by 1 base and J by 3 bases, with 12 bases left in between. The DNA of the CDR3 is TGCAGCGTTGAAGTCGCTATCGATTACACCGGGGAGCTGTTTTTT. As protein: CSVEVAIDYTGELFF.

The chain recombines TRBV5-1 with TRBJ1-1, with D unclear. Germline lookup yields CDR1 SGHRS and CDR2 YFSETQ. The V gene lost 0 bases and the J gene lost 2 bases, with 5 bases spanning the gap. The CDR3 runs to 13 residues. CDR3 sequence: CASSLGYNTEAFF. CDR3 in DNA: TGCGCCAGCAGCTTGGGGTACAACACTGAAGCTTTCTTT.

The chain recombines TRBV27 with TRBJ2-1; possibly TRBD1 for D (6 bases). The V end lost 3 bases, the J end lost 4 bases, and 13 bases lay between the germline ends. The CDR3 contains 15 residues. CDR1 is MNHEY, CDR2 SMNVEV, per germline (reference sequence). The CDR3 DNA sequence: TGTGCCAGCAGTTTCGCAGGGGAACTTTACAATGAGCAGTTCTTC. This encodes CASSFAGELYNEQFF.

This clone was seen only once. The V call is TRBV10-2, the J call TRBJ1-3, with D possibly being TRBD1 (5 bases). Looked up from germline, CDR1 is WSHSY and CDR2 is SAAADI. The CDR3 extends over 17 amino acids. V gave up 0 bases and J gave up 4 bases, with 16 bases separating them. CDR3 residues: CASSESLGEELGNTIYF. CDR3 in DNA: TGCGCCAGCAGTGAGTCGTTGGGGGAAGAACTAGGAAACACCATATATTTT.

This CDR3 reads CASRPSSALYEQYF. The CDR3 DNA reads as TGTGCCAGCAGACCATCTTCAGCCCTCTACGAGCAGTACTTC. V and J are TRBV27 and TRBJ2-7; D gene uncertain. Germline CDR1 and CDR2: MNHEY and SMNVEV (reference sequence). The CDR3 totals 14 residues. V gave up 6 bases and J gave up 3 bases, with 15 bases separating them.

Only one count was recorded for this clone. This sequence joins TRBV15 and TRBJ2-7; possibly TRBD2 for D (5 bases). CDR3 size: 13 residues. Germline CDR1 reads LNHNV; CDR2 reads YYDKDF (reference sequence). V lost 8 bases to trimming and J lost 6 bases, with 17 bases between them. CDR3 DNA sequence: TGTGCCACCCAAACGACCGAGGGAGCCGAGCAGTACTTC. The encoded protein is CATQTTEGAEQYF.

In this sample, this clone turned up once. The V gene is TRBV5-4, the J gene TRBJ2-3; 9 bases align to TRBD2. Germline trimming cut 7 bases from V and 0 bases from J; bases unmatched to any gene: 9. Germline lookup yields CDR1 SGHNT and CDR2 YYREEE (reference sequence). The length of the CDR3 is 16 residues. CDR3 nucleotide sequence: TGTGCCAGCGGAGATAGCGGGAGAGCTAGCACAGATACGCAGTATTTT. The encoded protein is CASGDSGRASTDTQYF.

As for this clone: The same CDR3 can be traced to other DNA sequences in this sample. CDR3 DNA sequence: TGTGCCAGCAGCTTTGGAACGGGAGGCTACGAGCAGTACTTC. Translation gives CASSFGTGGYEQYF. The chain is built from TRBV7-2 and TRBJ2-7; 7 bases line up with TRBD2. The CDR3 totals 14 residues. The germline gives CDR1 SGHTA, CDR2 FQGNSA. V lost 3 bases to trimming and J lost 3 bases; unmatched junction nucleotides: 5.

The CDR3 coding sequence is TGCGCCAGCAGCTTGGCCCTACAGGGGGTTAGCACAGATACGCAGTATTTT. It yields the protein CASSLALQGVSTDTQYF. This chain connects TRBV5-1 to TRBJ2-3; 8 bases line up with TRBD1. After removal of 0 bases from V and 0 bases from J, the junction contained 6 bases not matched to a gene. Germline CDR1 and CDR2: SGHRS and YFSETQ. This CDR3 comprises 17 residues.